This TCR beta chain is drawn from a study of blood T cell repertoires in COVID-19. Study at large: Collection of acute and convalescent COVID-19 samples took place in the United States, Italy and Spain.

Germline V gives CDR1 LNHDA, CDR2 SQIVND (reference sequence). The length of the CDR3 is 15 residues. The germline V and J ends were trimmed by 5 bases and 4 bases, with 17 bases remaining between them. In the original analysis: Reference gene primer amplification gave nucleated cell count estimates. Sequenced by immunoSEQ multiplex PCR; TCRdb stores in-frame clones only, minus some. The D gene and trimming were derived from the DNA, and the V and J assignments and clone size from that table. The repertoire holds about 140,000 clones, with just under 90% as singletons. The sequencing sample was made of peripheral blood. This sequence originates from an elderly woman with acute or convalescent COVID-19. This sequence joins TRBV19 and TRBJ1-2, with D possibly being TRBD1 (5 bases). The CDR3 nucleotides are TGTGCCAGTAGTCCCGGGGGGGGAACCGTCTATGGCTACACCTTC. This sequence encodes CASSPGGGTVYGYTF.